Shown below are 5 T cell receptor beta chains from a single sample sequenced in a study of cytomegalovirus exposure and HLA in healthy donors. PCR involved 60 Vbeta and 13 Jbeta primers. The repertoire was sequenced with immunoSEQ multiplex PCR; TCRdb's copy has only in-frame clones and lacks some. The sample records tens of thousands of clones, around two thirds being singletons. The sample consisted of PBMCs. The source of these receptors is a woman in her forties or fifties in good health and CMV-seropositive.

The V call is TRBV5-4, the J call TRBJ2-2; 9 bases map to TRBD1. The J segment lost 1 base and the V segment lost 4 bases, leaving 5 bases of the junction unmatched. The CDR3 runs to 16 residues. Germline V gene sequence: CDR1 SGHNT, CDR2 YYREEE (reference sequence). The CDR3 nucleotides read TGTGCCAGCAGCCGTACAGGGGGCTGGAACACCGGGGAGCTGTTTTTT. This codes for CASSRTGGWNTGELFF.

V and J are TRBV18 and TRBJ1-1; the match to TRBD1 covers 10 bases. Looked up from germline, CDR1 is KGHSH and CDR2 is LQKENI. The V gene end was trimmed by 3 bases and the J gene end by 6 bases; junction bases not matched to a gene: 7. The CDR3 is made up of 15 amino acids. The CDR3 loop is CASSPAGTGDAEAFF. CDR3 bases: TGTGCCAGCTCACCTGCCGGGACAGGGGACGCTGAAGCTTTCTTT.

This clone was detected a few times. The chain recombines TRBV6-5 with TRBJ1-5; the D is unclear. The germline V gene encodes CDR1 MNHEY and CDR2 SVGAGI. Trimming shortened V by 5 bases and J by 4 bases, and 12 bases separated the two germline ends. The CDR3 runs to 14 residues. The CDR3 spells CASSKTWANQPQHF. The CDR3, as DNA: TGTGCCAGCAGTAAGACCTGGGCAAATCAGCCCCAGCATTTT.

V is TRBV2 and J is TRBJ2-7; possibly TRBD1 for D (6 bases). Trimming took 9 bases from V and 0 from J, leaving 9 bases between them. The CDR3 has 12 amino acids. Germline CDR1 is SNHLY and CDR2 is FYNNEI. In DNA, the CDR3 is TGTGCCAGAAGACAGGACTCCTACGAGCAGTACTTC. Protein product: CARRQDSYEQYF.

The chain couples TRBV13 to TRBJ1-1; the D is unclear. This CDR3 spans 13 amino acids. CDR1 is PRHDT and CDR2 is FYEKMQ in the germline V gene (reference sequence). V was pared by 5 bases and J by 1 base, with 8 bases between. The CDR3 region has the DNA TGTGCCAGCAGCCCCCTAGGGAACACTGAAGCTTTCTTT. The encoded protein is CASSPLGNTEAFF.